Sequencing of this T cell receptor beta chain was carried out in a study of blood T cell repertoires in COVID-19. Study-level background: Whether acute or convalescent, the COVID-19 samples came from the United States, Italy and Spain.

Measured with immunoSEQ multiplex PCR; TCRdb has only the in-frame clones, and not every one. This table has 280,000 or so clones, about nine tenths appearing once. Trimming pared 3 bases from V and 9 bases from J, leaving 14 bases between. The CDR3 is made up of 13 amino acids. CDR1 is MGHRA and CDR2 is YSYEKL in the germline V gene. Enrolled through a virtual design, the participants were between roughly 18 and 95 years of age and came from about two dozen US areas. Assignment of participants to cohorts was predicated upon participant-reported clinical history. This sequence joins TRBV4-1 and TRBJ1-1; D may be TRBD1 (5 bases). The sample taken for sequencing was PBMCs or T cells enriched from blood (not recorded which). The receptor comes from a woman aged 45-65 years who had been exposed to COVID-19. The CDR3 here is CASSHERGDQAFF. The CDR3 DNA follows: TGCGCCAGCAGCCACGAACGGGGGGACCAAGCTTTCTTT.